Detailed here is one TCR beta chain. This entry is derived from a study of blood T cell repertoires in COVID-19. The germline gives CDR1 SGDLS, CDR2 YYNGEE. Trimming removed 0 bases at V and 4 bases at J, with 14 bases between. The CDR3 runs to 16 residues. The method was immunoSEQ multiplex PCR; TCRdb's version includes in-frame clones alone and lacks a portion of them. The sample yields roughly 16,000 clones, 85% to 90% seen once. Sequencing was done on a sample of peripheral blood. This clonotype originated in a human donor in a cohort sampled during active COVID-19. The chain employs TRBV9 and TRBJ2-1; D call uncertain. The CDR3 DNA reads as TGTGCCAGCAGCGTAGTCCCCACATACCCTTACAATGAGCAGTTCTTC. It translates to CASSVVPTYPYNEQFF.